This passage covers 19 T cell receptor beta chains from one sample sequenced in a study of shared clonotypes between healthy human individuals. Assay used: immunoSEQ multiplex PCR; TCRdb lists only in-frame clones, some missing. The sample yields about 2 million clones, around 95% seen once. The sample taken for sequencing was naive CD4+ T cells sorted from blood. Subset of the sample: CD45RA+ positively selected. These receptors originate from a man aged 18 to 30 in good health.

The chain combines TRBV5-1 with TRBJ2-3, with TRBD1 matching 8 bases. J was trimmed by 3 bases and V by 4 bases; bases with no gene match: 10. This CDR3 comprises 16 residues. CDR1 and CDR2 (germline): SGHRS, YFSETQ. CDR3 coding DNA: TGCGCCAGCAGCCCCTGGGCAGGGGGCAGGACAGATACGCAGTATTTT. Its translation: CASSPWAGGRTDTQYF.

Concerning this clone: In the same sample, other DNA sequences code for this CDR3. The chain joins TRBV7-9 to TRBJ2-7, with 10 bases that match TRBD2. Germline values: CDR1 SEHNR, CDR2 FQNEAQ (reference sequence). This CDR3 spans 15 amino acids. Trimming cost V 1 base and J 4 bases; bases outside gene matches: 4. The CDR3 sequence is CASSLVPSGGYEQYF. CDR3 sequence (DNA): TGTGCCAGCAGCTTAGTCCCTAGCGGGGGATACGAGCAGTACTTC. The full variable domain, completed using reference TRBV7-9 and TRBJ2-7, is DTGVSQNPRHKITKRGQNVTFRCDPISEHNRLYWYRQTLGQGPEFLTYFQNEAQLEKSRLLSDRFSAERPKGSFSTLEIQRTEQGDSAMYLCASSLVPSGGYEQYFGPGTRLTVT.

On this clone: At one end the junction does not follow the germline gene, possibly because of a read error. This chain uses TRBV5-6 with TRBJ2-7; 13 nucleotides match TRBD2. Per the germline V gene, CDR1 is SGHDT and CDR2 is YYEEEE. The CDR3 loop spans 14 amino acids. CDR3 coding DNA: TGTGCCAGCAGCTCCGGGACTAGCGGGATCCCTAGGGACTTC. Translated, it gives CASSSGTSGIPRDF.

Of note for this clone: The sample has other DNA sequences that encode this CDR3 too. The V call is TRBV5-1, the J call TRBJ2-7; 9 bases match TRBD2. The trim removed 4 bases at V and 1 base at J, leaving 3 bases unmatched. In germline, CDR1 is SGHRS, CDR2 YFSETQ. This CDR3 region has 14 residues. The CDR3 DNA reads TGCGCCAGCAGCATTAGCGGGAGTTCCTACGAGCAGTACTTC. This gives the protein CASSISGSSYEQYF.

The chain joins TRBV7-9 to TRBJ1-1, with 12 bases identical to TRBD1. In germline, CDR1 is SEHNR, CDR2 FQNEAQ (reference sequence). V shed 5 bases, J shed 5 bases, and the junction held 9 bases outside the gene matches. The CDR3 loop spans 16 amino acids. For the CDR3, the DNA is TGTGCCAGCAGCAGACTGGGACAGGGGGCTGGGACTGAAGCTTTCTTT. The encoded protein is CASSRLGQGAGTEAFF.

J is TRBJ2-7 and V is TRBV30; D is possibly TRBD1 (6 bases). This CDR3 is built from 14 residues. Looked up from germline, CDR1 is GTSNPN and CDR2 is SVGIG (reference sequence). V was cut by 0 bases and J by 2 bases, with 11 bases left in between. CDR3 DNA: TGTGCCTGGAGTGTTAAGGACAGAACCTACGAGCAGTACTTC. This translates into CAWSVKDRTYEQYF.

The CDR3 loop reads CAIRGQVAYNSPLHF. The DNA for the CDR3 is TGTGCCATCAGAGGTCAGGTCGCTTATAATTCACCCCTCCACTTT. The J gene is TRBJ1-6, the V gene TRBV10-3; the D is unclear. The CDR3 has 15 residues. Germline V CDR1 and CDR2: ENHRY, SYGVKD. Trimming removed 6 bases from V and 4 bases from J, with 13 bases in between.

V usage is TRBV25-1 and J usage is TRBJ2-2; the D gene is possibly TRBD2 (5 bases). The CDR3 sequence is 16 residues long. The ends were cut back, 3 bases at V and 2 bases at J, with 13 bases in the middle. Germline V CDR1 and CDR2: MGHDK, SYGVNS. The DNA of the CDR3 is TGTGCCAGCAGTGACCCCGACGGACTTAACACCGGGGAGCTGTTTTTT. Amino acid sequence: CASSDPDGLNTGELFF.

Points on this clone: Other DNA sequences of this sample code for an identical CDR3. This chain joins TRBV11-2 and TRBJ2-3; D not certain. This CDR3 has 11 residues. The V end lost 1 base, the J end lost 6 bases, and 2 bases lay between the germline ends. Germline CDR1 reads SGHAT; CDR2 reads FQNNGV. CDR3 nucleotides: TGTGCCAGCAGCTTAGTGGATACGCAGTATTTT. Translation gives CASSLVDTQYF. Drawing the rest from reference TRBV11-2 and TRBJ2-3, the complete variable domain is EAGVAQSPRYKIIEKRQSVAFWCNPISGHATLYWYQQILGQGPKLLIQFQNNGVVDDSQLPKDRFSAERLKGVDSTLKIQPAKLEDSAVYLCASSLVDTQYFGPGTRLTVL.

The chain is built from TRBV18 and TRBJ1-5; tentative D call: TRBD1 (6 bases). Germline V gives CDR1 KGHSH, CDR2 LQKENI. Trimming removed 6 bases at V and 5 bases at J, with 17 bases between. This CDR3 comprises 15 residues. Here the CDR3 DNA reads TGTGCCAGCTCGAATCAGGGGAAAACTGATCAGCCCCAGCATTTT. Translated: CASSNQGKTDQPQHF.

V usage is TRBV9 and J usage is TRBJ2-3, with 8 bases lining up with TRBD2. The CDR3 runs 17 residues. The ends lost 4 bases at V and 3 bases at J; junction bases unmatched: 13. Per germline, CDR1 SGDLS and CDR2 YYNGEE. The CDR3 here is CASSPTSMASGTDTQYF. The CDR3 DNA follows: TGTGCCAGCAGCCCTACTTCCATGGCTAGCGGGACAGATACGCAGTATTTT. Based on the CDR3 plus reference TRBV9 and TRBJ2-3, the full variable domain is DSGVTQTPKHLITATGQRVTLRCSPRSGDLSVYWYQQSLDQGLQFLIQYYNGEERAKGNILERFSAQQFPDLHSELNLSSLELGDSALYFCASSPTSMASGTDTQYFGPGTRLTVL.

The chain combines TRBV9 with TRBJ2-1, with 7 bases identical to TRBD2. Germline V lookup: CDR1 SGDLS, CDR2 YYNGEE. The CDR3 runs 16 residues. Losses at the gene ends were 3 bases for V and 6 bases for J; bases not matched to a gene: 12. CDR3: CASSAERAGGFNEQFF. CDR3 sequence (DNA): TGTGCCAGCAGCGCGGAGCGTGCCGGGGGGTTCAATGAGCAGTTCTTC.

Of note for this clone: The sample has other DNA sequences that encode this CDR3 too. V usage is TRBV5-1 and J usage is TRBJ1-2; D gene ambiguous. Germline V gene sequence: CDR1 SGHRS, CDR2 YFSETQ. The CDR3 loop spans 13 amino acids. V was shortened by 4 bases and J by 2 bases, with 9 bases between the two germline ends. The CDR3 is CASSLDPNYGYTF. Here the CDR3 DNA reads TGCGCCAGCAGCCTGGACCCGAACTATGGCTACACCTTC.

The chain recombines TRBV7-2 with TRBJ1-2; 8 positions match TRBD1. This CDR3 contains 15 residues. Germline V gene data show CDR1 as SGHTA and CDR2 as FQGNSA. V dropped 5 bases and J dropped 5; count of bases not matched to a gene: 10. This chain's CDR3 is CASSLDDRGGYGYTF. The CDR3, as DNA: TGTGCCAGCAGCCTCGATGACAGGGGAGGATATGGCTACACCTTC.

The chain employs TRBV6-1 and TRBJ1-5; D is ambiguous. This CDR3 comprises 14 residues. Trimming left V 3 bases short and J 2 bases short, with 8 bases between. CDR1 MNHNS and CDR2 SASEGT come from the germline V gene. The CDR3 region is CASSDWTGNQPQHF. DNA for the CDR3: TGTGCCAGCAGTGATTGGACGGGCAATCAGCCCCAGCATTTT.

The rearrangement joins TRBV10-1 to TRBJ2-3; D might be TRBD2 (6 bases). V shed 3 bases and J shed 3 bases, with 16 bases lying between them. This CDR3 is 16 amino acids long. CDR1 WNHNN and CDR2 SYGVQD come from the germline V gene (reference sequence). CDR3 in DNA: TGCGCCAGCAGTGACCGACTCCCGGGAGTTACAGATACGCAGTATTTT. Protein: CASSDRLPGVTDTQYF.

The chain joins TRBV18 to TRBJ1-1; D remains ambiguous. The CDR3 length is 14 residues. Germline CDR1 is KGHSH and CDR2 is LQKENI. V dropped 3 bases and J dropped 3 bases, with 11 bases sitting between them. Written as DNA, the CDR3 is TGTGCCAGCTCACCCGTTGAGGCTTACACTGAAGCTTTCTTT. This gives the protein CASSPVEAYTEAFF.

The CDR3 reads CASSIPQGSYSYEQYF. The CDR3 DNA reads as TGTGCCAGTAGTATACCCCAGGGAAGTTACTCCTACGAGCAGTACTTC. The chain is built from TRBV19 and TRBJ2-7, with D possibly being TRBD1 (5 bases). V lost 2 bases, J lost 0 bases, and 14 bases lay in between. CDR3 length: 16 amino acids. Germline CDR1 LNHDA, CDR2 SQIVND (reference sequence).

Comment on this clone: Different DNA sequences within this sample yield the same CDR3. The J gene is TRBJ2-2, the V gene TRBV30, with D possibly being TRBD1 (6 bases). From germline, CDR1 is GTSNPN and CDR2 SVGIG (reference sequence). The V and J ends lost 1 base and 4 bases respectively, with 7 bases between them. This CDR3 is built from 13 residues. The DNA of the CDR3 is TGTGCCTGGAGTGCGGACAGCACCGGGGAGCTGTTTTTT. It is translated as CAWSADSTGELFF.